The clone carrying this T cell receptor (beta chain) was counted once. The target antigen is unknown. This entry comes from a study of Graves' ophthalmopathy and Graves' hyperthyroidism. In the study overall: Over 18 months of follow-up, stable hyperthyroidism required that no ophthalmopathy appear. General observations from the study: At 60% to 71% sensitivity and 72.22% specificity, the model predicted progression of the ophthalmopathy.

Amplification of the TCR beta CDR3 regions used RNA transcripts (as template). HTBI primers primed a first-round RT-PCR, and a second-round multiplex PCR followed. TCRdb processed the multiplex PCR reads anew with MiXCR; each CDR3 protein has one entry. The sample has around 1,000,000 distinct CDR3 sequences; about two fifths are singletons. This CDR3 has 18 amino acids. Germline values: CDR1 SQVTM, CDR2 ANQGSEA. Losses at the gene ends were 6 bases for V and 4 bases for J; bases not matched to a gene: 12. This receptor was obtained from an adult man with Graves' hyperthyroidism. Sequenced sample: peripheral blood or thyroid tissue (not recorded which). This chain connects TRBV29-1 to TRBJ2-6; TRBD2 matches 13 bases. The CDR3 loop reads CSVPRLAGGPTGANVLTF. CDR3 coding DNA: TGCAGCGTCCCGAGACTAGCGGGAGGTCCTACCGGGGCCAACGTCCTGACTTTC.